The rows below give T cell receptor beta chains drawn from one sample of a study of blood T cell repertoires in COVID-19. TCRdb's table, derived via immunoSEQ multiplex PCR, lists solely in-frame clones and lacks some. The table has approximately 160,000 clones, approximately 88% seen once. Source material: peripheral blood. These receptors were taken from a woman aged 55-69 years with acute or convalescent COVID-19. CDR3s include the opening cysteine and the closing phenylalanine or tryptophan. A D gene is named only where the DNA matches it firmly. Size values are once, few and many counts, or a class for expanded clones, and some rows have none.

>TRBV12-5|-|TRBJ2-5|TRBD1|17
TGTGCTAGTGGTTTGTCACAGGGGGCTGTGGGTCAGGAGACCCAGTACTTC
CASGLSQGAVGQETQYF
>TRBV11-2|few|TRBJ2-7|TRBD1|14
TGTGCCAGCAGCCCGGGACAGGGTATCAGCGAGCAGTACTTC
CASSPGQGISEQYF
>TRBV10-3|-|TRBJ2-3|-|14
TGTGCCATCAGCAAGGACAGAAGCACAGATACGCAGTATTTT
CAISKDRSTDTQYF
>TRBV11-2|-|TRBJ1-4|-|12
TGTGCCAGCAGCCCCGGAGGGGAAAAACTGTTTTTT
CASSPGGEKLFF
>TRBV30|-|TRBJ2-7|TRBD2|16
TGTGCCTGGAGCCGGGGGCGGGGGGGCCTAGGACACGAGCAGTACTTC
CAWSRGRGGLGHEQYF
>TRBV6-5|few|TRBJ1-6|TRBD1|16
TGTGCCAGCAGTTACTCCACCGGGACAGGGGGTTCACCCCTCCACTTT
CASSYSTGTGGSPLHF
>TRBV6-5|-|TRBJ2-7|-|14
TGTGCCAGCATAATGGGGGACTCTACATACGAGCAGTACTTC
CASIMGDSTYEQYF
>TRBV5-1|-|TRBJ1-4|TRBD1|15
TGCGCCAGCAGCTTGGAGACCAGGGGACAGGGAAAACTGTTTTTT
CASSLETRGQGKLFF
>TRBV7-2|few|TRBJ1-1|-|13
TGTGCCAGCAGCGCGGACAGAAACACTGAAGCTTTCTTT
CASSADRNTEAFF
>TRBV18|-|TRBJ1-6|TRBD1|16
TGTGCCAGCTCACGTATTGGACAGGGGGCGGATTCACCCCTCCACTTT
CASSRIGQGADSPLHF
>TRBV14|-|TRBJ1-1|TRBD1|14
TGTGCCAGCAGCCTATGGACAGGGAACACTGAAGCTTTCTTT
CASSLWTGNTEAFF
>TRBV2|-|TRBJ1-3|TRBD1|15
TGTGCCAGCAGATCCACAGGGGCTAAAGGAAACACCATATATTTT
CASRSTGAKGNTIYF
>TRBV7-5|-|TRBJ1-1|-|14
TGTGCCAGAAGCTTAGGACAGGACAACACTGAAGCTTTCTTT
CARSLGQDNTEAFF
>TRBV5-1|-|TRBJ1-6|TRBD1|16
TGCGCCAGCAGCTTGGCCTCCGGGACAGGGAATTCACCCCTCCACTTT
CASSLASGTGNSPLHF
>TRBV10-3|-|TRBJ2-3|TRBD2|16
TGTGCCATCAGTGAGTCGCTAGCGGGGGGGACAGATACGCAGTATTTT
CAISESLAGGTDTQYF
>TRBV5-1|once|TRBJ2-7|TRBD1|17
TGCGCCAGCAGCTTGGGGCTTAGGGACAGGGGGTACTACGAGCAGTACTTC
CASSLGLRDRGYYEQYF
>TRBV4-1|-|TRBJ1-4|-|16
TGCGCCAGCAGCCCCAGTTGGTCTTCAACTAATGAAAAACTGTTTTTT
CASSPSWSSTNEKLFF
>TRBV7-2|once|TRBJ2-3|TRBD1|15
TGTGCCAGCAGCTTCTGGGGACAGGGGACAGATACGCAGTATTTT
CASSFWGQGTDTQYF
>TRBV19|once|TRBJ1-2|TRBD1|14
TGTGCCAGTAGTAGGACAGGGAGGGAGAATGGCTACACCTTC
CASSRTGRENGYTF
>TRBV18|-|TRBJ1-2|TRBD1|13
TGTGCCAGCTCCCTCCGGGACAGCTATGGCTACACCTTC
CASSLRDSYGYTF
>TRBV2|-|TRBJ1-1|-|15
TGTGCCAGCACCTACAAGAGGAAATTGAACACTGAAGCTTTCTTT
CASTYKRKLNTEAFF
>TRBV6-5|-|TRBJ1-3|-|13
TGTGCCAGCGACCGGGACTCCCGGAACACCATATATTTT
CASDRDSRNTIYF
>TRBV5-6|-|TRBJ1-1|TRBD1|15
TGTGCCAGCACCTTAAAAGGGGGCTTGAACACTGAAGCTTTCTTT
CASTLKGGLNTEAFF
>TRBV3-1/TRBV3-2|few|TRBJ2-4|TRBD2|13
TGTGCCAGCAGCCAACTGGGCGGGGGGATTCAGTACTTC
CASSQLGGGIQYF
>TRBV5-1|-|TRBJ1-6|-|15
TGCGCCAGCAGCTTGGGGCCAGGGCAAGGTTCACCCCTCCACTTT
CASSLGPGQGSPLHF
>TRBV21-1|-|TRBJ1-6|-|15
TGTGCCAGCAGCAGACGGACAGGGGGCTATTCACCCCTCCACTTT
CASSRRTGGYSPLHF
>TRBV2|-|TRBJ2-5|TRBD2|17
TGTGCCAGCAGTCCCGTCGTATTGCGGGGGAGACAAGAGACCCAGTACTTC
CASSPVVLRGRQETQYF
>TRBV10-3|-|TRBJ2-5|TRBD2|15
TGTGCCATCAGGGCGACTAGCGGGGATCAAGAGACCCAGTACTTC
CAIRATSGDQETQYF
>TRBV5-4|-|TRBJ2-2|-|15
TGTGCCAGCGGGCCACGGGTGGCGGGCACCGGGGAGCTGTTTTTT
CASGPRVAGTGELFF
>TRBV6-5|-|TRBJ1-1|-|14
TGTGCCAGCAGTTACGGGGGGGGCGGCACTGAAGCTTTCTTT
CASSYGGGGTEAFF
>TRBV6-2/TRBV6-3|-|TRBJ1-5|-|14
TGTGCCAGCAGTTACCAATCGGGGAATCAGCCCCAGCATTTT
CASSYQSGNQPQHF
>TRBV5-4|-|TRBJ1-3|-|13
TGTGCCAGCAGCTTGGGACAGGGAAACACCATATATTTT
CASSLGQGNTIYF
>TRBV10-3|-|TRBJ2-2|TRBD2|17
TGTGCCATCAGTGAGGTGGCTAGCGGGGGATTCACCGGGGAGCTGTTTTTT
CAISEVASGGFTGELFF
>TRBV9|few|TRBJ2-3|-|13
TGTGCCAGCAGCGTACAGGGGACCGGTACGCAGTATTTT
CASSVQGTGTQYF
>TRBV6-5|-|TRBJ1-5|TRBD1|15
TGTGCCAGCAGCCTGGACAGGGGAGGCAATCAGCCCCAGCATTTT
CASSLDRGGNQPQHF
>TRBV7-2|-|TRBJ2-5|-|13
TGTGCCAGCAGCGGGGGACTTCAAGAGACCCAGTACTTC
CASSGGLQETQYF
>TRBV6-2/TRBV6-3|-|TRBJ2-3|TRBD2|16
TGTGCCAGCAGTTACGGGCTAGCGGGACCCACAGATACGCAGTATTTT
CASSYGLAGPTDTQYF
>TRBV13|-|TRBJ2-1|TRBD1|16
TGTGCCAGCAGCTTACCCGGACAGGGGCCCTACAATGAGCAGTTCTTC
CASSLPGQGPYNEQFF
>TRBV18|-|TRBJ2-1|-|14
TGTGCCAGCTCACCACCCGGAAGGAGCAATGAGCAGTTCTTC
CASSPPGRSNEQFF
>TRBV2|-|TRBJ2-7|-|15
TGTGCCAGCAGCCCGGTGGCCCAGGCCCCCTACGAGCAGTACTTC
CASSPVAQAPYEQYF
>TRBV27|-|TRBJ2-7|TRBD1|16
TGTGCCAGCATTTGGAGAAGGGGGACAGGGCCCTACGAGCAGTACTTC
CASIWRRGTGPYEQYF
>TRBV24-1|-|TRBJ2-3|-|12
TGTGCATCTCAGGGGAGCACAGATACGCAGTATTTT
CASQGSTDTQYF
>TRBV7-2|-|TRBJ1-3|TRBD1|17
TGTGCCAGCAGCTTACTGGACAGGGGGTCGGGGGGAAACACCATATATTTT
CASSLLDRGSGGNTIYF
>TRBV5-1|-|TRBJ1-4|-|17
TGCGCCAGCAGCCCCGGATGGCAGGGAGGAACTAATGAAAAACTGTTTTTT
CASSPGWQGGTNEKLFF
>TRBV7-2|once|TRBJ2-1|-|15
TGTGCCAGCACCTCTTACCCGACAGGTGTCGATGAGCAGTTCTTC
CASTSYPTGVDEQFF
>TRBV5-1|-|TRBJ2-7|TRBD2|15
TGCGCCAGCAGCCTGACTAGCGGGGGGCCGGACGAGCAGTACTTC
CASSLTSGGPDEQYF
>TRBV6-5|-|TRBJ1-2|TRBD1|14
TGTGCCAGCAGTCGAGGGGACAGCCCCTATGGCTACACCTTC
CASSRGDSPYGYTF
>TRBV16|-|TRBJ1-5|-|13
TGTGCCAGCAGCCAATGGGCAAATCAGCCCCAGCATTTT
CASSQWANQPQHF
>TRBV19|-|TRBJ1-2|-|14
TGTGCCAGTAGGGGTCAAGAGGGAAACTATGGCTACACCTTC
CASRGQEGNYGYTF
>TRBV6-1|-|TRBJ2-7|TRBD1|14
TGTGCCAGCAGTTATCTGACAGGGAACTACGAGCAGTACTTC
CASSYLTGNYEQYF
>TRBV19|-|TRBJ2-1|-|17
TGTGCCAGTAGACTTACCTCTTACTGGAGCTCCTACAATGAGCAGTTCTTC
CASRLTSYWSSYNEQFF
>TRBV28|-|TRBJ1-6|-|14
TGTGCCAGCAGTTCTCTCTTCTATAATTCACCCCTCCACTTT
CASSSLFYNSPLHF